This T cell receptor (beta chain) was observed in a study of blood T cell repertoires in COVID-19. Across the study: Collection of acute and convalescent COVID-19 samples took place in the United States, Italy and Spain. PBMCs, B-cell-depleted T cells, or T cells were the source of the cDNA or gDNA that made up the material.

Authors' processing steps: Estimation of nucleated cell counts relied on the amplification of reference gene primers. Generated by immunoSEQ multiplex PCR, the TCRdb table keeps only in-frame clones and is missing some. V and J calls and clone size are given by that table; D and trimming were obtained from the DNA. The sample carries about 190,000 clones, less than 85% recorded once. The CDR3 length is 15 residues. Germline V gene lookup returns CDR1 SGHTS and CDR2 YDEGEE. Trimming pared 1 base from V and 1 base from J, leaving 10 bases between. The chain combines TRBV5-8 with TRBJ2-3, with D possibly being TRBD2 (6 bases). Source material: peripheral blood. The sequence came from a man aged 45-65 years who had recovered from COVID-19. The CDR3 sequence: CASSLFRGGTDTQYF. CDR3 DNA: TGTGCCAGCAGCTTGTTTCGCGGGGGCACAGATACGCAGTATTTT. The whole variable domain, remainder taken from reference TRBV5-8 and TRBJ2-3, is EAGVTQSPTHLIKTRGQQATLRCSPISGHTSVYWYQQALGLGLQFLLWYDEGEERNRGNFPPRFSGRQFPNYSSELNVNALELEDSALYLCASSLFRGGTDTQYFGPGTRLTVL.